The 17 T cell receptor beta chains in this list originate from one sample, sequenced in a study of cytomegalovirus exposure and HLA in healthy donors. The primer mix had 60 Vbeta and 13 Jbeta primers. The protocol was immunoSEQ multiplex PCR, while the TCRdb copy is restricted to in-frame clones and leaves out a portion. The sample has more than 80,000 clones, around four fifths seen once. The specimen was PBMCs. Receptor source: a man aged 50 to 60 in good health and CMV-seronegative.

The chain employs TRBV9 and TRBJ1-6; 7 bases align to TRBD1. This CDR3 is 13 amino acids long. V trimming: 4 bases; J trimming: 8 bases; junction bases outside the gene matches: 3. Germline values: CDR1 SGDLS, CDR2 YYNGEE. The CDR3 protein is CASSPDRDSPLHF. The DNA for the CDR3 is TGTGCCAGCAGCCCAGACAGGGATTCACCCCTCCACTTT.

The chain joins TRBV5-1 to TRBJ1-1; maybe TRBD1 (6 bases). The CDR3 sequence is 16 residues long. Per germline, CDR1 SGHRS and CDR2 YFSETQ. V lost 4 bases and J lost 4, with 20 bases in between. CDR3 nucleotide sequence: TGCGCCAGCAGCCCTGGTGGGGGCCACCCTAGCACTGAAGCTTTCTTT. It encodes CASSPGGGHPSTEAFF.

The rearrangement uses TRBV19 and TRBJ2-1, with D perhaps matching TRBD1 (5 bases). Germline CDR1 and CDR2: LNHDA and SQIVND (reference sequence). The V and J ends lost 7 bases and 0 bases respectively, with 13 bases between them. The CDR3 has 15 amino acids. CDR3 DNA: TGTGCCAGTACTCGACAGCATTTCTCCTACAATGAGCAGTTCTTC. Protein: CASTRQHFSYNEQFF.

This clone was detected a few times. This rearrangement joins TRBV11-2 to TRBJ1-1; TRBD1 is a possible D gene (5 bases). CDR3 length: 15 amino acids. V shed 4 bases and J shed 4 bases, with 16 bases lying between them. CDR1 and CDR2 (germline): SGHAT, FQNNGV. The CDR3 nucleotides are TGTGCCAGCAGCTACTTACGGAGGGGTTCCACTGAAGCTTTCTTT. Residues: CASSYLRRGSTEAFF.

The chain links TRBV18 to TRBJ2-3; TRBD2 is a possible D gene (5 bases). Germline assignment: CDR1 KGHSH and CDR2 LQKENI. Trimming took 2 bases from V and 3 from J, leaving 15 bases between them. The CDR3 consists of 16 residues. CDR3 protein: CASSPSGLKRTDTQYF. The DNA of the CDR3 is TGTGCCAGCTCACCATCTGGTCTTAAGCGGACAGATACGCAGTATTTT. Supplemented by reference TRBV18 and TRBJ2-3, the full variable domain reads NAGVMQNPRHLVRRRGQEARLRCSPMKGHSHVYWYRQLPEEGLKFMVYLQKENIIDESGMPKERFSAEFPKEGPSILRIQQVVRGDSAAYFCASSPSGLKRTDTQYFGPGTRLTVL.

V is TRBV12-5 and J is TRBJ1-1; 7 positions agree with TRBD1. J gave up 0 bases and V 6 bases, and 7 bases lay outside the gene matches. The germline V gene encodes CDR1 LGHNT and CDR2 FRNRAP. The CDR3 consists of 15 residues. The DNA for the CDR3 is TGTGCTAGTGGCCTAAACAGGGGCTTGAACACTGAAGCTTTCTTT. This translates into CASGLNRGLNTEAFF.

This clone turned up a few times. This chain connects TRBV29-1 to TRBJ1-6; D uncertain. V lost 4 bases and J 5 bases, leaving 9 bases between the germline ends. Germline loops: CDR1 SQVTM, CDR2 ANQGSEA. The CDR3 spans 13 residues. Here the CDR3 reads CSVAVENNSPLHF. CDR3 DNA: TGCAGCGTTGCGGTTGAAAATAATTCACCCCTCCACTTT.

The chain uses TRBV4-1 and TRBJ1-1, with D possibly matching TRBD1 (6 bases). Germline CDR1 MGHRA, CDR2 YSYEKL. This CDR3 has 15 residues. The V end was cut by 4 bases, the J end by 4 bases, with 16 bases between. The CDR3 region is CASSLKGGVVTEAFF. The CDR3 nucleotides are TGCGCCAGCAGCCTAAAGGGGGGGGTTGTCACTGAAGCTTTCTTT.

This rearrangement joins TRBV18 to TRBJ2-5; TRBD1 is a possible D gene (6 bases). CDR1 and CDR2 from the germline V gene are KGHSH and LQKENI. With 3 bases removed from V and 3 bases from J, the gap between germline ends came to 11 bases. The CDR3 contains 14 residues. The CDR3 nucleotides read TGTGCCAGCTCACCTCAGGGGAGCAAAGAGACCCAGTACTTC. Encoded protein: CASSPQGSKETQYF.

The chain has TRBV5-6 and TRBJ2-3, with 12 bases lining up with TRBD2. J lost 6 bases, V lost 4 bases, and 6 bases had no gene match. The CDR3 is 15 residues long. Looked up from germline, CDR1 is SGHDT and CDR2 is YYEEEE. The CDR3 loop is CASSVRTSGADTQYF. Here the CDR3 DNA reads TGTGCCAGCAGCGTTAGGACTAGCGGGGCGGATACGCAGTATTTT.

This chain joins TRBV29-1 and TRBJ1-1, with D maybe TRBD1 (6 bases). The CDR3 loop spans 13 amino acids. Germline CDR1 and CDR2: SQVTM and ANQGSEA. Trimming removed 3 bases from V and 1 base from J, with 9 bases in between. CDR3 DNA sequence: TGCAGCGTTGAGACAGGCGGGAACACTGAAGCTTTCTTT. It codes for CSVETGGNTEAFF.

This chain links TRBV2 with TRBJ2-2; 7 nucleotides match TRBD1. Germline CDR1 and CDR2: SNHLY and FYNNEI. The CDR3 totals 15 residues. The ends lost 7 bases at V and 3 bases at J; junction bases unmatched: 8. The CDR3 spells CASTIRGLDTGELFF. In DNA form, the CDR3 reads TGTGCCAGCACGATTAGGGGGCTCGACACCGGGGAGCTGTTTTTT.

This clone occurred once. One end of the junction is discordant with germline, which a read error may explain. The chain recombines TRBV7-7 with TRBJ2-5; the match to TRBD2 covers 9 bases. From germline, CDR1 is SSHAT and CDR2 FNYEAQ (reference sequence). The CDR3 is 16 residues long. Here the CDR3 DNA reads TGTGCTAGCAGCCGAGGCGCGGGGGGGTATCAAGAGACCCAGTACTTC. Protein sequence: CASSRGAGGYQETQYF.

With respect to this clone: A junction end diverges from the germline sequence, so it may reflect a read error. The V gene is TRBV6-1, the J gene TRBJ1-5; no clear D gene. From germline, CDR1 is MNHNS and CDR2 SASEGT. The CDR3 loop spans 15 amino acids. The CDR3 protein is CASSEDRGSSQPQHF. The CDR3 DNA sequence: TGTGCCAGCAGTGAAGACCGGGGTAGCAGTCAGCCCCAGCATTTT.

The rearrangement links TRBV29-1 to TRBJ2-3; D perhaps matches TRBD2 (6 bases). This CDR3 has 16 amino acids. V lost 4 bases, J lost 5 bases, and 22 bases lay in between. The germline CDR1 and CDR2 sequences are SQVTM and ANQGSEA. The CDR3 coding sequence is TGCAGCGTTGCGGTGTGGGGACTCAACCCCGGAGATACGCAGTATTTT. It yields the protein CSVAVWGLNPGDTQYF.

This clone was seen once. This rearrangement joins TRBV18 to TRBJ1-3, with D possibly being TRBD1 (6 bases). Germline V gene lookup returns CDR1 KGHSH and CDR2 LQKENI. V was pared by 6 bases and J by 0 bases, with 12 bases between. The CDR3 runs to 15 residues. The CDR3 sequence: CASSPTGSSGNTIYF. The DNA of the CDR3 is TGTGCCAGCTCCCCGACAGGTTCCTCTGGAAACACCATATATTTT.

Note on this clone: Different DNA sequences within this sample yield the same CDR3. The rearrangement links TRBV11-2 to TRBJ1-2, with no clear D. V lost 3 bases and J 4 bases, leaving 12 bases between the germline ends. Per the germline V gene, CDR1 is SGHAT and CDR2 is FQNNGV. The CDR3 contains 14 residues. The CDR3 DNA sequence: TGTGCCAGCAGCTTCTCGGGAGGAGGCTATGGCTACACCTTC. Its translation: CASSFSGGGYGYTF.